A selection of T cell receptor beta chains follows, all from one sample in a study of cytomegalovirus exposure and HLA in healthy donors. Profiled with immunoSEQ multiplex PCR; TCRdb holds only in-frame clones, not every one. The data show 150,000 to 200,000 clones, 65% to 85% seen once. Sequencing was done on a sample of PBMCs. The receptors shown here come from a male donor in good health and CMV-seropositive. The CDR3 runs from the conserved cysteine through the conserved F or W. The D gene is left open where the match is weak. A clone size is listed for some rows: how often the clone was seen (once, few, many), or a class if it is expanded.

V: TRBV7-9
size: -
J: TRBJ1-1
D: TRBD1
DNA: TGTGCCAGCAGCACGGACAGGGCCGCTCCGATGAACACTGAAGCTTTCTTT
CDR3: CASSTDRAAPMNTEAFF

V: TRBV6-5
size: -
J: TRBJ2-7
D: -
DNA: TGTGCCAGCAGTTACACAGGACCCTACGAGCAGTACTTC
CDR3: CASSYTGPYEQYF

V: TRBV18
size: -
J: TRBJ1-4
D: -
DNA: TGTGCCAGCTCACCGACACGGCAGGGTTCTGAAAAACTGTTTTTT
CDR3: CASSPTRQGSEKLFF

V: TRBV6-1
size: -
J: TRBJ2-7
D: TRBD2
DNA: TGTGCCAGCAGTGAAGCGCTGAAGGGGCTAGCGGGGTACGAGCAGTACTTC
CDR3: CASSEALKGLAGYEQYF

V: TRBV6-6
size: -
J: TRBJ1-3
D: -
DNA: TGTGCCAGCAGCCGGGGGGCTGCTGGAAGCACCATATATTTT
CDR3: CASSRGAAGSTIYF

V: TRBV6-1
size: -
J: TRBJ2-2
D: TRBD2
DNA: TGTGCCAGCCCGCTAGCGGGAGGAGGGACCGGGGAGCTGTTTTTT
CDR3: CASPLAGGGTGELFF

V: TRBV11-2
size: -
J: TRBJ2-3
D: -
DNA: TGTGCCAGCAGCTTAGTTATAGGACTACACACAGATACGCAGTATTTT
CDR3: CASSLVIGLHTDTQYF

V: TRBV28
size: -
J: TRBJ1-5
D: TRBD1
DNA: TGTGCCAGCAGTCCAGGGGGTCAGCCCCAGCATTTT
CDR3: CASSPGGQPQHF

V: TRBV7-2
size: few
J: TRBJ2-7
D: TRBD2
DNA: TGTGCCAGCAGCTTTCGGCAAGCGGGAGTGAAGAACGAGCAGTACTTC
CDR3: CASSFRQAGVKNEQYF

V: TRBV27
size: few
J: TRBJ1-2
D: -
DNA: TGTGCCAGCAGGCGGGTTGACTATGGCTACACCTTC
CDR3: CASRRVDYGYTF

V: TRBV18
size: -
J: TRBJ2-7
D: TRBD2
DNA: TGTGCCAGCTCACCGACTAGCGGGAGGCACGAGCAGTACTTC
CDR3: CASSPTSGRHEQYF

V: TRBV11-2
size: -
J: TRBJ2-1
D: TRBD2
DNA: TGTGCCAGCACCCTCCCCGCGACTAGCGGGGGGCACTACAATGAGCAGTTCTTC
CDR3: CASTLPATSGGHYNEQFF

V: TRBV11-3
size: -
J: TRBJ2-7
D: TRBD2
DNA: TGTGCCAGCAGCTTGGGGACGGCGGGGGATGCCTACGAGCAGTACTTC
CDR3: CASSLGTAGDAYEQYF

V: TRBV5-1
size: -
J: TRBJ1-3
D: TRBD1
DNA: TGCGCCAGCAGCTCCGAGCCCCAAGACAGGGCCATATATTTT
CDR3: CASSSEPQDRAIYF

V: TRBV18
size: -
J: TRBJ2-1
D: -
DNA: TGTGCCAGCTCACCACCTCCCAGCAATGAGCAGTTCTTC
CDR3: CASSPPPSNEQFF

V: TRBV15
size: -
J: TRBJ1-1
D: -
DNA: TGTGCCACCAGCGTAGGTGCGGGTAGCACTGAAGCTTTCTTT
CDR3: CATSVGAGSTEAFF

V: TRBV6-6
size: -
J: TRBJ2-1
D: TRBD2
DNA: TGTGCCAGCGGGCTAGCGGGAGCCAATGAGCAGTTCTTC
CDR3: CASGLAGANEQFF

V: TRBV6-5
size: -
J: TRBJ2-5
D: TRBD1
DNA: TGTGCCAGCCAACAGGGGGCCTATCAAGAGACCCAGTACTTC
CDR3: CASQQGAYQETQYF

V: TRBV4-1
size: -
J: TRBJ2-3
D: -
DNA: TGCGCCAGCAGCCCGGAGTATTTT
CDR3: CASSPEYF

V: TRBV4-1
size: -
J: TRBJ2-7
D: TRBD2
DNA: TGCGCCAGCAGCCAACCCTCTAGCGGGAGGAACGAGCAGTACTTC
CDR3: CASSQPSSGRNEQYF

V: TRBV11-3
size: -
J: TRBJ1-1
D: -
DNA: TGTGCCAGCAGCCCGAGGCGGGGCACTGAAGCTTTCTTT
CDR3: CASSPRRGTEAFF

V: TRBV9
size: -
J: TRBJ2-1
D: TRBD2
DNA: TGTGCCAGCAGCGTCGACCCAGGGACTAGCGGGGACAATGAGCAGTTCTTC
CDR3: CASSVDPGTSGDNEQFF

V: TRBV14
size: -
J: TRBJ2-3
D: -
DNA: TGTGCCAGCAGCCAAGGGGCCCGGTCAGATACGCAGTATTTT
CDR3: CASSQGARSDTQYF

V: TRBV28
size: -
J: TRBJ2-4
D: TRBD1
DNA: TGTGCCAGCAGTGTAGGGACAGGAGTAGCCAAAAACATTCAGTACTTC
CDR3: CASSVGTGVAKNIQYF

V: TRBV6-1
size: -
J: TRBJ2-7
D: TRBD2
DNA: TGTGCCAGCAGTGAAGCTAGCGGGAGGCCGAGCTCCTACGAGCAGTACTTC
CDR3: CASSEASGRPSSYEQYF

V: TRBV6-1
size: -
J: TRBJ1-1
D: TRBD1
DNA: TGTGCCAGCGGTTGGGACAGTGAAGCTTTCTTT
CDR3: CASGWDSEAFF

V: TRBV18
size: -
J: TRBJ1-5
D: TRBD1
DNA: TGTGCCAGCTCGTCGGGACAGGGCAATCAGCCCCAGCATTTT
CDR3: CASSSGQGNQPQHF

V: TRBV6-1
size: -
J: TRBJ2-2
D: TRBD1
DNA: TGTGCCATCCACTCCACAGGGGGTCGGACCGGGGAGCTGTTTTTT
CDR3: CAIHSTGGRTGELFF

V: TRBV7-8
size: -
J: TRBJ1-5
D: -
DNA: TGTGCCAGCAGCCCACGTTTTGCAGGGGGCAATCAGCCCCAGCATTTT
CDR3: CASSPRFAGGNQPQHF

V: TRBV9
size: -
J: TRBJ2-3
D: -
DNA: TGTGCCAGCAGCGATGACGGGAGTTTGGGCACAGATACGCAGTATTTT
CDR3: CASSDDGSLGTDTQYF

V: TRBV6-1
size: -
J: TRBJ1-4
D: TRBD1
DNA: TGTGCCAGCAGTGACGGGACAGGGTCTGAAAAACTGTTTTTT
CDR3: CASSDGTGSEKLFF

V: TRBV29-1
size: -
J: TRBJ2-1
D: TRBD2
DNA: TGCAGCGTTGAAGGCGGGAGCTCCTACAATGAGCAGTTCTTC
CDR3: CSVEGGSSYNEQFF

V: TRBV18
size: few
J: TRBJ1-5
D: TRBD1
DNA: TGTGCCAGCTCACTTGGGACAGGGCCTCAGCCCCAGCATTTT
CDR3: CASSLGTGPQPQHF

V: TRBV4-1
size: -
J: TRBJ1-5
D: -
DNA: TGCGCCAGCAGCCAAGGGCTAACGGAAGACAGGACCCAGCATTTT
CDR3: CASSQGLTEDRTQHF

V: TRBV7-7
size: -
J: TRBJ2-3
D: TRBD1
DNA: TGTGCTAGCAGCTTAGGACAGGGGGCAGATACGCAGTATTTT
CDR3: CASSLGQGADTQYF

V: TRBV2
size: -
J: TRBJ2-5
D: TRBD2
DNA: TGTGCCAGCAAGGGCGGGAGTGAGACCCAGTACTTC
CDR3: CASKGGSETQYF

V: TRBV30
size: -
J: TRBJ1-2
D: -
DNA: TGTGCCTGGAGAGCGCTGAACGCTTGGGGCTACACCTTC
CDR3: CAWRALNAWGYTF

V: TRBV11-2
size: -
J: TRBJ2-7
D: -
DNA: TGTACCAGCAGCTTAGATTTACTCGGGGGAAAGAGGGACTACGAGCAGTACTTC
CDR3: CTSSLDLLGGKRDYEQYF

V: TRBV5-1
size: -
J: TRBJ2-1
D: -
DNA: TGCGCCAGCAGCGTCCGGGAAACGTATGAGCAGTTCTTC
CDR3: CASSVRETYEQFF

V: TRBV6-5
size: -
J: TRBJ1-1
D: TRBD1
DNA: TGTGCCAGCAGATTGGACAGGGCTACGAACACTGAAGCTTTCTTT
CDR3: CASRLDRATNTEAFF

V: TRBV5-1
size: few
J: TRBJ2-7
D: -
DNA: TGCGCCAGCAGCCCCGGGCGGTCCAGGGAAGGGAACGAGCAGTACTTC
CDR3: CASSPGRSREGNEQYF

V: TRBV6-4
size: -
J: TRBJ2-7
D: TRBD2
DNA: TGTGCCAGCACCCCCCCTAGCGGGAGAGGTCCACCTCTAAACTACGAGCAGTACTTC
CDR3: CASTPPSGRGPPLNYEQYF

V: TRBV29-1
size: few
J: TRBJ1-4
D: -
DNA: TGCAGCGTTGAGGCCCTGGAAAAACTGTTTTTT
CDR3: CSVEALEKLFF

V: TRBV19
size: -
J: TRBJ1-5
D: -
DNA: TGTGCCAGTAGTATAGGGGCAGGGGCCGCGGGTCAGCCCCAGCATTTT
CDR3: CASSIGAGAAGQPQHF

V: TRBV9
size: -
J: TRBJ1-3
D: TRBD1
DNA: TGTGCCAGCAGCGTAGAAACAGGGGCTCGCGGAAACACCATATATTTT
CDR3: CASSVETGARGNTIYF

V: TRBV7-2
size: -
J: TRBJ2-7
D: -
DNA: TGTGCCAGCAGCTCGGGTCAGCGCTACGAGCAGTACTTC
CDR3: CASSSGQRYEQYF

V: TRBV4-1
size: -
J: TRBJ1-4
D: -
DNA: TGCGCCAGCAGCCAAGAGGCGGGGCCCACTAATGAAAAACTGTTTTTT
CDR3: CASSQEAGPTNEKLFF

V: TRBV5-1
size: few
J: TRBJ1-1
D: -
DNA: TGCGCCAGCAGCACCCAGGGGAACACTGAAGCTTTCTTT
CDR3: CASSTQGNTEAFF

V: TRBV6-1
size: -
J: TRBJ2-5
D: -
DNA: TGTGCCAGCAGCGCCGCCCCAGGGAAGGGGACCCAGTACTTC
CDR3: CASSAAPGKGTQYF

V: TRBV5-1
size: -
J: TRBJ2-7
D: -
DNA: TGCGCCAGCAGCTTGGAACAGCCCTACGAGCAGTACTTC
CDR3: CASSLEQPYEQYF

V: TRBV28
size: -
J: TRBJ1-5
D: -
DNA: TGTGCCAGCAGTTTCCCCGCACAGCCGGGACAGCCCCAGCATTTT
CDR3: CASSFPAQPGQPQHF

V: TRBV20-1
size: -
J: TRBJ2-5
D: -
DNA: TGCAGTGCTTACCAGGGGGAGACCCAGTACTTC
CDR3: CSAYQGETQYF